The 18 T cell receptor beta chains given below trace back to one sample, sequenced in a study of shared clonotypes between healthy human individuals. Libraries were prepared by immunoSEQ multiplex PCR; TCRdb keeps only in-frame clonotypes and omits some of them. The sample records 600,000 or so clones, approximately 96% being singletons. Selected positively for CCR7 and CD45RO-negative, naive CD8 cells excluded terminally differentiated effector memory CD45RA+ cells. The sample consisted of naive CD8+ T cells sorted from blood. Source of these receptors: a woman aged 25 to 45 in good health.

This sequence joins TRBV5-8 and TRBJ2-5; D ambiguous. Trimming took 2 bases from V and 5 from J, leaving 13 bases between them. CDR3 length equals 14 residues. CDR1 is SGHTS and CDR2 is YDEGEE in the germline V gene. The CDR3 loop reads CASSFSYGSETQYF. The DNA of the CDR3 is TGTGCCAGCAGCTTCTCTTACGGAAGTGAGACCCAGTACTTC.

The J gene is TRBJ2-5, the V gene TRBV4-2; a weak D match, TRBD2 (7 bases). Germline assignment: CDR1 LGHNA and CDR2 YNFKEQ. The CDR3 covers 17 residues. V lost 0 bases and J lost 6, with 20 bases in between. The CDR3 nucleotides read TGTGCCAGCAGCCAAGACTGGGGAGGGGGAGACATGAAGACCCAGTACTTC. This sequence encodes CASSQDWGGGDMKTQYF.

The chain combines TRBV14 with TRBJ2-6; 8 nucleotides agree with TRBD1. The V gene end was trimmed by 3 bases and the J gene end by 3 bases; junction bases not matched to a gene: 7. This CDR3 is 17 amino acids long. The germline CDR1 and CDR2 sequences are SGHDN and FVKESK. CDR3 amino acids: CASSQTGAAYGANVLTF. Written as DNA, the CDR3 is TGTGCCAGCAGCCAGACAGGGGCAGCTTATGGGGCCAACGTCCTGACTTTC.

This clone was observed a single time. V and J are TRBV15 and TRBJ2-5, with D possibly being TRBD2 (6 bases). The DNA end favors TRBJ2-7, so the J call may be wrong. Germline CDR1 reads LNHNV; CDR2 reads YYDKDF (reference sequence). The length of the CDR3 is 14 residues. This CDR3 is CATSSGGQAYEQYF. The CDR3, as DNA: TGTGCCACCAGCAGCGGGGGTCAGGCCTACGAGCAGTACTTC.

The CDR3 protein is CASSSTGYEQYF. Here the CDR3 DNA reads TGTGCCAGCAGCTCAACAGGCTACGAGCAGTACTTC. This chain links TRBV7-2 with TRBJ2-7; D perhaps matches TRBD1 (5 bases). Germline loops: CDR1 SGHTA, CDR2 FQGNSA. Trimming took off 4 bases at V and 3 bases at J, with 7 bases between the two ends. CDR3 length: 12 residues.

Only one count was recorded for this clone. V gene TRBV5-4 combines with J gene TRBJ1-1; no reliable D call. The CDR3 has 16 amino acids. Germline CDR1 reads SGHNT; CDR2 reads YYREEE (reference sequence). The V end was cut by 4 bases, the J end by 0 bases, with 16 bases between. As DNA, the CDR3 is TGTGCCAGCAGCAACTTTTTACATCTCATGAACACTGAAGCTTTCTTT. Translating it yields CASSNFLHLMNTEAFF.

The V call is TRBV20-1, the J call TRBJ1-2; no firm D call. Trimming removed 1 base at V and 5 bases at J, with 5 bases between. CDR3 length equals 11 residues. Germline V gene data show CDR1 as DFQATT and CDR2 as SNEGSKA (reference sequence). CDR3 coding DNA: TGCAGTGCTAGAGTGGGGTATGGCTACACCTTC. Translating it yields CSARVGYGYTF.

The rearrangement uses TRBV7-2 and TRBJ1-2; a weak D match, TRBD1 (6 bases). V was cut by 9 bases and J by 8 bases, with 19 bases left in between. The CDR3 runs to 13 residues. Germline V gene lookup returns CDR1 SGHTA and CDR2 FQGNSA. The CDR3 reads CARKTGSENGYTF. DNA for the CDR3: TGTGCCAGAAAAACAGGGTCTGAGAACGGCTACACCTTC.

This chain connects TRBV19 to TRBJ2-7; TRBD1 matches at 10 bases. Unmatched junction bases numbered 1, after V lost 0 bases and J lost 2 bases. Germline CDR1 and CDR2: LNHDA and SQIVND (reference sequence). The CDR3 totals 15 residues. DNA of the CDR3: TGTGCCAGTAGTATAGATGGACAGGGGGCCTACGAGCAGTACTTC. This gives the protein CASSIDGQGAYEQYF.

V usage is TRBV28 and J usage is TRBJ1-4; perhaps TRBD1 as D (5 bases). The CDR3 is made up of 14 amino acids. V was clipped by 3 bases and J by 6 bases, with 11 bases between them. Germline CDR1 and CDR2: MDHEN and SYDVKM. The CDR3 is CASSLQGGYEKLFF. CDR3 sequence (DNA): TGTGCCAGCAGTTTGCAGGGCGGTTATGAAAAACTGTTTTTT.

Comments on this clone: The germline gene is not matched at one end of the junction; a read error may be the cause. The rearrangement joins TRBV15 to TRBJ2-3; D is perhaps TRBD2 (6 bases). This CDR3 contains 19 residues. Germline V gives CDR1 LNHNV, CDR2 YYDKDF (reference sequence). The CDR3 sequence is CATSRDMTLVGSDGGDTHF. CDR3 bases: TGTGCCACCAGCAGAGATATGACTTTGGTTGGGTCCGACGGGGGAGATACGCATTTT. The whole variable domain, filled in from reference TRBV15 and TRBJ2-3, reads DAMVIQNPRYQVTQFGKPVTLSCSQTLNHNVMYWYQQKSSQAPKLLFHYYDKDFNNEADTPDNFQSRRPNTSFCFLDIRSPGLGDTAMYLCATSRDMTLVGSDGGDTHFGPGTRLTVL.

The chain joins TRBV19 to TRBJ2-7, with 9 bases matching TRBD2. CDR3 length: 15 residues. Per the germline V gene, CDR1 is LNHDA and CDR2 is SQIVND (reference sequence). Germline trimming cut 6 bases from V and 3 bases from J; bases unmatched to any gene: 9. The CDR3 region is CASSQLAGMDYEQYF. The CDR3 nucleotides are TGTGCCAGTAGCCAGCTAGCGGGGATGGACTACGAGCAGTACTTC.

The J gene is TRBJ2-3, the V gene TRBV4-1; 11 bases map to TRBD1. The CDR3 extends over 16 amino acids. CDR1 is MGHRA, CDR2 YSYEKL, per germline. V dropped 1 base and J dropped 3; count of bases not matched to a gene: 3. The CDR3 reads CASSQAGTGGTDTQYF. The CDR3, as DNA: TGCGCCAGCAGCCAAGCCGGGACAGGGGGGACAGATACGCAGTATTTT.

This clone was detected once. V usage is TRBV6-5 and J usage is TRBJ1-5, with unresolved D. CDR1 and CDR2 (germline): MNHEY, SVGAGI. V was cut by 2 bases and J by 7 bases, with 9 bases left in between. The CDR3 runs to 13 residues. CDR3 bases: TGTGCCAGCAGTTACGGGGATATGCAGCCCCAGCATTTT. It yields the protein CASSYGDMQPQHF.

The V gene is TRBV9, the J gene TRBJ2-5; TRBD1 aligns across 7 bases. The DNA matches TRBJ2-7 better at its end, which makes the J call doubtful. Germline-derived CDR1 and CDR2 are SGDLS and YYNGEE. The CDR3 is 15 amino acids. CDR3 DNA sequence: TGTGCCAGCAGCCCTTGGGACAGTCCCTCCTACGAGCAGTACTTC. This translates into CASSPWDSPSYEQYF.

The chain has TRBV29-1 and TRBJ1-2; 7 bases are a match to TRBD1. CDR3 size: 12 residues. After removal of 6 bases from V and 3 bases from J, the junction contained 4 bases not matched to a gene. Germline V gene data show CDR1 as SQVTM and CDR2 as ANQGSEA. CDR3 protein: CSVRDSHYGYTF. CDR3 bases: TGCAGCGTCCGGGACAGCCACTATGGCTACACCTTC.

Regarding this clone: Other DNA sequences within the sample encode an identical CDR3. The gene calls are TRBV9 and TRBJ2-1; a possible D gene is TRBD2 (6 bases). V was cut by 2 bases and J by 4 bases, with 13 bases left in between. This CDR3 region has 15 residues. Germline CDR1 and CDR2: SGDLS and YYNGEE. CDR3 sequence reads: CASSVGGTSYNEQFF. The CDR3 nucleotides read TGTGCCAGCAGCGTTGGCGGGACTTCGTACAATGAGCAGTTCTTC.

The chain uses TRBV19 and TRBJ2-7, with a weak D call TRBD2 (5 bases). Trimming removed 4 bases at V and 3 bases at J, with 13 bases between. CDR3 size: 14 residues. In germline, CDR1 is LNHDA, CDR2 SQIVND (reference sequence). CDR3 sequence reads: CASSTKALGYEQYF. The DNA of the CDR3 is TGTGCCAGTAGTACTAAAGCACTAGGCTACGAGCAGTACTTC.